What follows describes a single T cell receptor (beta chain). Its antigen is still unknown. This sample was included in a study of somatic mutations in cytotoxic T cells in rheumatoid arthritis. About the study: Nearly 100% purity was obtained when some V beta antibody-stained T-cell populations were flow-sorted; these included V beta1+ cells sequenced for TCRB.

Study outcomes and limitations: The clonality of CD8+ T cells was not significantly different between rheumatoid arthritis patients and age-matched healthy controls.

Under the authors' procedure: Large patient CD8+ clones, those above 1%, rarely matched published virus-specific TCRB sequences. TCRdb's table, derived via immunoSEQ multiplex PCR, lists solely in-frame clones and lacks some. V and J calls plus clone size are reproduced from that table; the DNA served to infer D and trimming. Of about 7,000 clones in the sample, 65% to 80% are singletons; the top ten hold approximately 14%. Sequenced sample: CD8+ T cells sorted from blood. The clonotype comes from an adult with rheumatoid arthritis.

CDR3: CASSPGGYQPQHF. CDR3 nucleotides: TGTGCCAGCAGTCCAGGGGGTTACCAGCCCCAGCATTTT. The chain recombines TRBV27 with TRBJ1-5; 7 positions agree with TRBD1. Germline V gene lookup returns CDR1 MNHEY and CDR2 SMNVEV (reference sequence). J gave up 7 bases and V 5 bases, and 5 bases lay outside the gene matches. The CDR3 runs to 13 residues.